The rows below give T cell receptor beta chains drawn from one sample of a study of blood T cell repertoires in COVID-19. Only in-frame clones appear in the TCRdb table, and some are missing; sequencing was by immunoSEQ multiplex PCR. The sample contains fewer than 350,000 clones, less than 85% of which appear only once. Sequenced: PBMCs or T cells enriched from blood (not recorded which). These receptors were obtained from a woman aged 45-59 years who had recovered from COVID-19. Each CDR3 is given with its conserved first and last residue. The order of the fields is clone size, J gene, D gene, V gene, CDR3 DNA, CDR3 protein. The D gene is left open where the match is weak. Rows may omit the clone size; those that give it use once, few, many or a size class.

abundance: .
j_gene: TRBJ2-7
d_gene: .
v_gene: TRBV12-3/TRBV12-4
CDR3nt: TGTGCCAGCAGGGGCCCGGGAGCCTACGAGCAGTACTTC
CDR3aa: CASRGPGAYEQYF

abundance: once
j_gene: TRBJ1-5
d_gene: TRBD1
v_gene: TRBV5-6
CDR3nt: TGTGCCAGCAGCGGGACAGGGGGCGGCGGTCAGCCCCAGCATTTT
CDR3aa: CASSGTGGGGQPQHF

abundance: .
j_gene: TRBJ1-3
d_gene: TRBD1
v_gene: TRBV19
CDR3nt: TGTGCCAGTAGAATGGGACAGAGTGGAAACACCATATATTTT
CDR3aa: CASRMGQSGNTIYF

abundance: .
j_gene: TRBJ1-2
d_gene: .
v_gene: TRBV12-3/TRBV12-4
CDR3nt: TGTGCCAGCAGTTTAAGGACAGACTATGGCTACACCTTC
CDR3aa: CASSLRTDYGYTF

abundance: .
j_gene: TRBJ2-1
d_gene: .
v_gene: TRBV5-1
CDR3nt: TGCGCCAGCAGCTTGGCCTTAGGAGGTCACGCTGAGCAGTTCTTC
CDR3aa: CASSLALGGHAEQFF

abundance: once
j_gene: TRBJ1-1
d_gene: .
v_gene: TRBV2
CDR3nt: TGTGCCAGCAGTCCGAACAGTTTTGGCACTGAAGCTTTCTTT
CDR3aa: CASSPNSFGTEAFF

abundance: .
j_gene: TRBJ1-1
d_gene: .
v_gene: TRBV5-1
CDR3nt: TGCGCCAGCAGCTCGGGACTCGGACATCAACTTTCGAACACTGAAGCTTTCTTT
CDR3aa: CASSSGLGHQLSNTEAFF

abundance: .
j_gene: TRBJ2-5
d_gene: TRBD1
v_gene: TRBV2
CDR3nt: TGTGCCAGCCTAGGACAGGGGTGGGAGACCCAGTACTTC
CDR3aa: CASLGQGWETQYF

abundance: .
j_gene: TRBJ1-2
d_gene: .
v_gene: TRBV2
CDR3nt: TGTGCCAGCACCTGGGGGGGCCAGGGCTACACCTTC
CDR3aa: CASTWGGQGYTF

abundance: .
j_gene: TRBJ2-6
d_gene: TRBD1
v_gene: TRBV28
CDR3nt: TGTGCCAGCAGTCCAGGGGGCTTATCGGGGGCCAACGTCCTGACTTTC
CDR3aa: CASSPGGLSGANVLTF

abundance: .
j_gene: TRBJ2-5
d_gene: .
v_gene: TRBV5-4
CDR3nt: TGTGCCAGCAGCTTGGCACTAGTGCAAGAGACCCAGTACTTC
CDR3aa: CASSLALVQETQYF

abundance: once
j_gene: TRBJ2-1
d_gene: TRBD1
v_gene: TRBV24-1
CDR3nt: TGTGCCACCAGTGATGCCGGACAGGGGAGTAGGAATGAGCAGTTCTTC
CDR3aa: CATSDAGQGSRNEQFF

abundance: once
j_gene: TRBJ1-2
d_gene: TRBD1
v_gene: TRBV6-2/TRBV6-3
CDR3nt: TGTGCCAGCAGCCCGGGACAGGGTTCCTTTGGCTACACCTTC
CDR3aa: CASSPGQGSFGYTF

abundance: few
j_gene: TRBJ2-6
d_gene: .
v_gene: TRBV6-1
CDR3nt: TGTGCCAGCAGTGTTACCCCCCCCTACTCTGGGGCCAACGTCCTGACTTTC
CDR3aa: CASSVTPPYSGANVLTF

abundance: .
j_gene: TRBJ2-5
d_gene: TRBD2
v_gene: TRBV10-2
CDR3nt: TGCGCCAGCAGTGAGACTAGCGGGTACCAAGAGACCCAGTACTTC
CDR3aa: CASSETSGYQETQYF

abundance: .
j_gene: TRBJ1-1
d_gene: .
v_gene: TRBV5-1
CDR3nt: TGCGCCAGCAGCTCTACAGGGAAGAACACTGAAGCTTTCTTT
CDR3aa: CASSSTGKNTEAFF